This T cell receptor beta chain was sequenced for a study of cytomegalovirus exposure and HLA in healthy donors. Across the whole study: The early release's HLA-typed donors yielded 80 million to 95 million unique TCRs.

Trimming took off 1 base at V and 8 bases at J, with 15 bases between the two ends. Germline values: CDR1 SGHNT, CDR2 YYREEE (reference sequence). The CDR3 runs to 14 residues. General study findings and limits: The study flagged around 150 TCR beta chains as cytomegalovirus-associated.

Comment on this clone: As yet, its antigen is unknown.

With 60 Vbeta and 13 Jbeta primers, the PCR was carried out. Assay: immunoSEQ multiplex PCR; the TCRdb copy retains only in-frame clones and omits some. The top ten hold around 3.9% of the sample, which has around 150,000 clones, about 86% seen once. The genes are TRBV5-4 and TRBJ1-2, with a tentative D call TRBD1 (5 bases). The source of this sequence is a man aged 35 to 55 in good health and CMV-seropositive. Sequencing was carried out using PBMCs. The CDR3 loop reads CASSLYGATRGYTF. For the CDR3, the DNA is TGTGCCAGCAGCTTGTATGGGGCTACTCGAGGCTACACCTTC.